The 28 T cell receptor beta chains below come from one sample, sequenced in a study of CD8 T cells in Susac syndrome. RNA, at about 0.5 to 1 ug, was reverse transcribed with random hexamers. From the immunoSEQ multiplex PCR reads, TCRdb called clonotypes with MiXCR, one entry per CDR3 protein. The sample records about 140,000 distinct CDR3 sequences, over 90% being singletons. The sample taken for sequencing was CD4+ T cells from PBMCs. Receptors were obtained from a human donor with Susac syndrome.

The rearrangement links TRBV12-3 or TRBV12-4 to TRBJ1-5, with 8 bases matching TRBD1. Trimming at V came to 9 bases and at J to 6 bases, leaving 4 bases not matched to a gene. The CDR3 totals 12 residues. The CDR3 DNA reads TGTGCCAGAAGACAGGGGTCTCAGCCCCAGCATTTT. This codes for CARRQGSQPQHF.

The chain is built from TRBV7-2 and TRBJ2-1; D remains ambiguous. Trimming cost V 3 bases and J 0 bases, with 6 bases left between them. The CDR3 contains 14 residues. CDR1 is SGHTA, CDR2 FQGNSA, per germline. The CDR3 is CASSLDPSYNEQFF. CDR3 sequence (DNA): TGTGCCAGCAGCTTGGATCCCTCCTACAATGAGCAGTTCTTC. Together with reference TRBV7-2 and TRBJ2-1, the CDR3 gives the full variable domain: GAGVSQSPSNKVTEKGKDVELRCDPISGHTALYWYRQSLGQGLEFLIYFQGNSAPDKSGLPSDRFSAERTGGSVSTLTIQRTQQEDSAVYLCASSLDPSYNEQFFGPGTRLTVL.

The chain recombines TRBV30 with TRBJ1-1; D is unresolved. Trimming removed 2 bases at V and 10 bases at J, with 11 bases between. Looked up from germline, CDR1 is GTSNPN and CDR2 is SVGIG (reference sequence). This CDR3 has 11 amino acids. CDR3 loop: CAWSPEEVAFF. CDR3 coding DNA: TGTGCCTGGAGTCCAGAGGAAGTAGCTTTCTTT.

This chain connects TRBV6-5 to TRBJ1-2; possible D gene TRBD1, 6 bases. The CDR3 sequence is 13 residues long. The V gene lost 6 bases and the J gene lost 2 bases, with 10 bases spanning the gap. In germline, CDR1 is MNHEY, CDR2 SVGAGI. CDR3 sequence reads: CASSPRGNYGYTF. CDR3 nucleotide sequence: TGTGCCAGCAGCCCCAGGGGAAACTATGGCTACACCTTC.

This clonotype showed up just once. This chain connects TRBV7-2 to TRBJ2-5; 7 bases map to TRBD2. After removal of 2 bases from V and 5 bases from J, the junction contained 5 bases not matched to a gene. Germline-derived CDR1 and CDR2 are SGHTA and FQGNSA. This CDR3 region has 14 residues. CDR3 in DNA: TGTGCCAGCAGCTTAAGGGAGGGGCGGGAGACCCAGTACTTC. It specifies CASSLREGRETQYF.

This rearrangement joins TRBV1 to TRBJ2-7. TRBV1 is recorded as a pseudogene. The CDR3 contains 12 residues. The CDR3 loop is CTSSQVNYEQYF. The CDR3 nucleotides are TGCACCAGCAGCCAGGTGAACTACGAGCAGTACTTC.

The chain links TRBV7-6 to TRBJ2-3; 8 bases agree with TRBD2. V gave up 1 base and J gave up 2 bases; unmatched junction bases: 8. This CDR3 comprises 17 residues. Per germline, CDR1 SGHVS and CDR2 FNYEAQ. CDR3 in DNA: TGTGCCAGCAGCTTAGAGCGGGAGAGGATGGTCACAGATACGCAGTATTTT. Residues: CASSLERERMVTDTQYF.

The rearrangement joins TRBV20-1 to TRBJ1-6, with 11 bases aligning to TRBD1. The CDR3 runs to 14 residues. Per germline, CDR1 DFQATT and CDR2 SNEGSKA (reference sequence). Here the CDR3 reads CRPDRGLGNSPLHF. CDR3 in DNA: TGCAGGCCGGACAGGGGGCTGGGGAATTCACCCCTCCACTTT.

This CDR3 is CSAPELGLSYEQYF. CDR3 nucleotides: TGCAGTGCCCCCGAACTGGGGCTCTCCTACGAGCAGTACTTC. The chain joins TRBV20-1 to TRBJ2-7, with D perhaps TRBD1 (5 bases). This CDR3 region has 14 residues. Germline-derived CDR1 and CDR2 are DFQATT and SNEGSKA (reference sequence). V was clipped by 6 bases and J by 0 bases, with 15 bases between them.

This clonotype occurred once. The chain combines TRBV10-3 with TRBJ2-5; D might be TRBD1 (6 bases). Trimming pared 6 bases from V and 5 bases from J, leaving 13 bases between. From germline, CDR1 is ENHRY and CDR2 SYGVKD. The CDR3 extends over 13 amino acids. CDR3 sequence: CAISLGHSETQYF. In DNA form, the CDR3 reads TGTGCCATCAGCCTGGGACATTCGGAGACCCAGTACTTC.

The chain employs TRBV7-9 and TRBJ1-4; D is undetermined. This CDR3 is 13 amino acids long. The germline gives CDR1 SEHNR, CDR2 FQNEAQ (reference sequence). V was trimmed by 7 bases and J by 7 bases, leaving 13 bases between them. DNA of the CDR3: TGTGCCAGCACCGCCCCTACTCTTGAAAAACTGTTTTTT. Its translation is CASTAPTLEKLFF.

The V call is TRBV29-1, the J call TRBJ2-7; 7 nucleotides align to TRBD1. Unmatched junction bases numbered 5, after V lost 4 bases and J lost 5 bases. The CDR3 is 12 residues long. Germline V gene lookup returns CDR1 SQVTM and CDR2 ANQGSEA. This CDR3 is CSVGTGHDEQYF. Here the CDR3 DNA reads TGCAGCGTTGGGACAGGACACGACGAGCAGTACTTC.

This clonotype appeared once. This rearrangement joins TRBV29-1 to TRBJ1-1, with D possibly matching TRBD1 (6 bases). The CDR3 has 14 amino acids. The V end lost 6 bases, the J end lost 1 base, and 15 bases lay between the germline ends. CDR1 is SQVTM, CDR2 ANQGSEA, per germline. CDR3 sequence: CSVSPGTSNTEAFF. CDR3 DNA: TGCAGCGTATCCCCCGGGACATCGAACACTGAAGCTTTCTTT.

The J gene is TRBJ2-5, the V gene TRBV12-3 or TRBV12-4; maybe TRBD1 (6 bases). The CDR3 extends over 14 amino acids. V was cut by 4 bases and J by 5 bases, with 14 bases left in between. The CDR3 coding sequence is TGTGCCAGCAGTTCAGGGGCTTTTGGGGAGACCCAGTACTTC. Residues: CASSSGAFGETQYF.

CDR3: CASTGQVSNGYTF. In nucleotides, the CDR3 is TGTGCCAGCACTGGACAGGTGTCAAATGGCTACACCTTC. V usage is TRBV2 and J usage is TRBJ1-2; 7 bases map to TRBD1. V was clipped by 7 bases and J by 6 bases; unmatched bases: 8. The CDR3 runs to 13 residues. Germline assignment: CDR1 SNHLY and CDR2 FYNNEI.

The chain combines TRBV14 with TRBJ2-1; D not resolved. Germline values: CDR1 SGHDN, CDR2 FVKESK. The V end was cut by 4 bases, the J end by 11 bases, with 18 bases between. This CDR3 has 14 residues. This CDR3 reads CASSPIAPQRQQFF. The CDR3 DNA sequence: TGTGCCAGCAGCCCGATTGCCCCACAACGTCAGCAGTTCTTC.

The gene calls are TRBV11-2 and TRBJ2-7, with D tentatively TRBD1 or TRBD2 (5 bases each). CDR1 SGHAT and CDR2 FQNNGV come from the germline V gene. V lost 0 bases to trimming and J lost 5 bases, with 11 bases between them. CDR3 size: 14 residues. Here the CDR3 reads CASSLEVGDHEQYF. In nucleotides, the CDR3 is TGTGCCAGCAGCTTAGAGGTCGGGGACCACGAGCAGTACTTC. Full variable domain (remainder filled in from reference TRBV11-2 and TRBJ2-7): EAGVAQSPRYKIIEKRQSVAFWCNPISGHATLYWYQQILGQGPKLLIQFQNNGVVDDSQLPKDRFSAERLKGVDSTLKIQPAKLEDSAVYLCASSLEVGDHEQYFGPGTRLTVT.

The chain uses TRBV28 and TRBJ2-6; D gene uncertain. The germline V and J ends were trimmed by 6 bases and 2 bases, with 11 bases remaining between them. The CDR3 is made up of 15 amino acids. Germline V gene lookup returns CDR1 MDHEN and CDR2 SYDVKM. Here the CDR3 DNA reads TGTGCCAGCAGGTCTCGTCGGACTGGGGCCAACGTCCTGACTTTC. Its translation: CASRSRRTGANVLTF.

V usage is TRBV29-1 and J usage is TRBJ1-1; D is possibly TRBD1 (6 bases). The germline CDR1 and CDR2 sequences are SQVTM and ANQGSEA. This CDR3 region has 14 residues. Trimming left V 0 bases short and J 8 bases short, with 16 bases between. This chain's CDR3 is CSVEEVWDTLEAFF. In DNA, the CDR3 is TGCAGCGTTGAAGAGGTCTGGGACACCTTGGAAGCTTTCTTT.

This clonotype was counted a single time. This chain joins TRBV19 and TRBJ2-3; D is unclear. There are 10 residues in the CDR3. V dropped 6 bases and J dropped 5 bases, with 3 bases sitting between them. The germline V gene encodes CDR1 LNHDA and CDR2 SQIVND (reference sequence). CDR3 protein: CASRLDTQYF. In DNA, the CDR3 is TGTGCCAGTAGACTAGATACGCAGTATTTT. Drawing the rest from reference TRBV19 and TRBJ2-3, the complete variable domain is DGGITQSPKYLFRKEGQNVTLSCEQNLNHDAMYWYRQDPGQGLRLIYYSQIVNDFQKGDIAEGYSVSREKKESFPLTVTSAQKNPTAFYLCASRLDTQYFGPGTRLTVL.

The chain's CDR3 is CASSQNDFLYEQYF. The DNA of the CDR3 is TGTGCCAGCAGTCAAAACGACTTCCTCTACGAGCAGTACTTC. The chain links TRBV6-2 or TRBV6-3 to TRBJ2-7; D ambiguous. This CDR3 comprises 14 residues. V was pared by 5 bases and J by 3 bases, with 14 bases between. The germline CDR1 and CDR2 sequences are MNHEY and SVGEGT.

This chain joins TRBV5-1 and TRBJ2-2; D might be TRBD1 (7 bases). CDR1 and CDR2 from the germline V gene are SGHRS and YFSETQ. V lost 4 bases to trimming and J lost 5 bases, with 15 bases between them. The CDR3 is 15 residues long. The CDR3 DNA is TGCGCCAGCAGCGCAATACAGGGGAGGACCGGGGAGCTGTTTTTT. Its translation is CASSAIQGRTGELFF. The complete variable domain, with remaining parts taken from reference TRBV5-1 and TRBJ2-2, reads KAGVTQTPRYLIKTRGQQVTLSCSPISGHRSVSWYQQTPGQGLQFLFEYFSETQRNKGNFPGRFSGRQFSNSRSEMNVSTLELGDSALYLCASSAIQGRTGELFFGEGSRLTVL.

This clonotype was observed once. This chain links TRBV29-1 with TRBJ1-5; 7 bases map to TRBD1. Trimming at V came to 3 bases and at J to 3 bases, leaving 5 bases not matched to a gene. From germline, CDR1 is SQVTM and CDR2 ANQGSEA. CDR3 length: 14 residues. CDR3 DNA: TGCAGCGTTGACTTAGGGGGCCACAATCAGCCCCAGCATTTT. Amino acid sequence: CSVDLGGHNQPQHF.

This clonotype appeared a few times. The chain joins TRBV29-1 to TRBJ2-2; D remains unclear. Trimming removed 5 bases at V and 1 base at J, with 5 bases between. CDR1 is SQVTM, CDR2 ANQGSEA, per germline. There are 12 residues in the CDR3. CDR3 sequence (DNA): TGCAGCGTTCGACAGAACACCGGGGAGCTGTTTTTT. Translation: CSVRQNTGELFF.

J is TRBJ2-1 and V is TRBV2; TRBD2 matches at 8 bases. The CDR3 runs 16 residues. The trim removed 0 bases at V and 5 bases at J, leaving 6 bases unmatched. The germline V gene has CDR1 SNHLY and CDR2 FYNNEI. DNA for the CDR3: TGTGCCAGCAGTGAAGCAGGGCGGGAGGTACACAATGAGCAGTTCTTC. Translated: CASSEAGREVHNEQFF. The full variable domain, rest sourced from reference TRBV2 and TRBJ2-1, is EPEVTQTPSHQVTQMGQEVILRCVPISNHLYFYWYRQILGQKVEFLVSFYNNEISEKSEIFDDQFSVERPDGSNFTLKIRSTKLEDSAMYFCASSEAGREVHNEQFFGPGTRLTVL.

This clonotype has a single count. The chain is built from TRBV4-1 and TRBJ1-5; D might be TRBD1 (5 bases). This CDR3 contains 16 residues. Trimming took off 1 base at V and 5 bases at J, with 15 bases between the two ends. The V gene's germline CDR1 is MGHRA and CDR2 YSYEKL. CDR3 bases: TGCGCCAGCAGCCAAGGAGGGGCTAGGGTCGATCAGCCCCAGCATTTT. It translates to CASSQGGARVDQPQHF.

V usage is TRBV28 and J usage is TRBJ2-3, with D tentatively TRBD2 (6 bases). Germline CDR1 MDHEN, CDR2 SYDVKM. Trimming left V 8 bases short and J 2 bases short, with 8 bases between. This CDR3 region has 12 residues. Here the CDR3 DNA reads TGTGCCAGCGGGGGGTACACAGATACGCAGTATTTT. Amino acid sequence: CASGGYTDTQYF.

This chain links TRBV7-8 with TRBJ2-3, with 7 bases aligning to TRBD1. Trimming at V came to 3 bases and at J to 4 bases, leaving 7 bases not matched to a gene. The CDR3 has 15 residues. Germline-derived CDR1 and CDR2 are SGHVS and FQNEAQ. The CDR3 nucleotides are TGTGCCAGCAGCTTCGAGGGGGCCCGCGCAGATACGCAGTATTTT. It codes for CASSFEGARADTQYF. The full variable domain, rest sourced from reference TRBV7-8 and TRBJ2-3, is GAGVSQSPRYKVAKRGQDVALRCDPISGHVSLFWYQQALGQGPEFLTYFQNEAQLDKSGLPSDRFFAERPEGSVSTLKIQRTQQEDSAVYLCASSFEGARADTQYFGPGTRLTVL.